Below, one T cell receptor (beta chain) is given with its context. The data derive from a study of blood T cell repertoires in COVID-19. Study at large: In each case, the material was cDNA or gDNA derived from T cells, B-cell-depleted T cells, or PBMCs.

Data came from immunoSEQ multiplex PCR; TCRdb stores just in-frame clones and leaves some out. The sample carries approximately 260,000 clones, approximately 86% recorded once. Unmatched junction bases numbered 3, after V lost 4 bases and J lost 0 bases. The germline CDR1 and CDR2 sequences are SNHLY and FYNNEI. The CDR3 consists of 14 residues. The sequence came from a man aged 55 to 69 who had recovered from COVID-19. This chain connects TRBV2 to TRBJ2-7; 7 bases are shared with TRBD1. The sequencing input was peripheral blood. CDR3 protein: CASSGQGSSYEQYF. In DNA, the CDR3 is TGTGCCAGCAGTGGACAGGGAAGCTCCTACGAGCAGTACTTC.